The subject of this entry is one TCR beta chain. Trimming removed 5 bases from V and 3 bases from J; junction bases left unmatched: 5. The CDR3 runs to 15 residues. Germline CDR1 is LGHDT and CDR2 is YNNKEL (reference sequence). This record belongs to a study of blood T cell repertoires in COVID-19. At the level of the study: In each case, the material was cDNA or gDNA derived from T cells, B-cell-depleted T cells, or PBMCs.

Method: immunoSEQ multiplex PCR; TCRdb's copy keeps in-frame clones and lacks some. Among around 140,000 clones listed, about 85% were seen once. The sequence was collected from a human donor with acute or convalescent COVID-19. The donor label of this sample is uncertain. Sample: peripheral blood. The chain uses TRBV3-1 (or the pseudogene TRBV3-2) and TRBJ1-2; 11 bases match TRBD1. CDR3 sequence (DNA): TGTGCCAGCAGCGGAGGGACAGGGGGGGACTATGGCTACACCTTC. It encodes CASSGGTGGDYGYTF.